This T cell receptor (beta chain) is from a study of PD-1 blockade in classical Hodgkin lymphoma. Whole-study results and caveats: The authors excluded patients who started nivolumab under 1 year after ASCT. Reported findings placed baseline TCR diversity lower in newly diagnosed patients (compared with healthy donors).

Noted time point: cycle 4 day 1 (C4D1), after less than 7 weeks of nivolumab. Patients all relapsed after autologous stem cell transplantation, and there was variation in brentuximab vedotin exposure. This clone was detected only a few times. The antigen is undetermined. Using immunoSEQ multiplex PCR, the repertoire was profiled, and TCRdb retains in-frame clones only, with some absent. The data contain approximately 89,000 clones, around 80% of them singletons. Germline CDR1 and CDR2: MNHNY and SVGAGI (reference sequence). The CDR3 sequence is 13 residues long. V was shortened by 2 bases and J by 2 bases, with 7 bases between the two germline ends.

The J gene is TRBJ2-7, the V gene TRBV6-6, with a possible D match to TRBD2 (6 bases). The material was peripheral blood mononuclear cells (PBMCs), obtained before the fourth cycle of nivolumab. The sequence came from a human donor with classical Hodgkin lymphoma. CDR3 in DNA: TGTGCCAGCAGTTACGGCGGGACCTACGAGCAGTACTTC. This translates into CASSYGGTYEQYF.